This entry concerns a single TCR beta chain. The data stem from a study of blood T cell repertoires in COVID-19. Study summary: Donors in the United States, Italy and Spain gave samples during acute or convalescent COVID-19. The analysed material was cDNA or gDNA that came from T cells, B-cell-depleted T cells, or PBMCs.

Trimming took 7 bases from V and 6 from J, leaving 25 bases between them. Per the germline V gene, CDR1 is SGHNT and CDR2 is YYREEE (reference sequence). The length of the CDR3 is 16 residues. Sequencing was performed with immunoSEQ multiplex PCR; in TCRdb, only in-frame clones are kept and a portion is missing. The table has over 60,000 clones, about nine tenths seen once. Seattle researchers signed up patients amid active infection and tracked them longitudinally. Sequencing was performed on peripheral blood. The chain uses TRBV5-4 and TRBJ2-5; maybe TRBD2 (6 bases). The source of this sequence is a man between 45 and 60 years old with COVID-19, enrolled during active disease. The CDR3: CASYIGSGSYEKTQYF. As DNA, the CDR3 is TGTGCCAGCTATATCGGGAGTGGATCCTACGAGAAGACCCAGTACTTC.